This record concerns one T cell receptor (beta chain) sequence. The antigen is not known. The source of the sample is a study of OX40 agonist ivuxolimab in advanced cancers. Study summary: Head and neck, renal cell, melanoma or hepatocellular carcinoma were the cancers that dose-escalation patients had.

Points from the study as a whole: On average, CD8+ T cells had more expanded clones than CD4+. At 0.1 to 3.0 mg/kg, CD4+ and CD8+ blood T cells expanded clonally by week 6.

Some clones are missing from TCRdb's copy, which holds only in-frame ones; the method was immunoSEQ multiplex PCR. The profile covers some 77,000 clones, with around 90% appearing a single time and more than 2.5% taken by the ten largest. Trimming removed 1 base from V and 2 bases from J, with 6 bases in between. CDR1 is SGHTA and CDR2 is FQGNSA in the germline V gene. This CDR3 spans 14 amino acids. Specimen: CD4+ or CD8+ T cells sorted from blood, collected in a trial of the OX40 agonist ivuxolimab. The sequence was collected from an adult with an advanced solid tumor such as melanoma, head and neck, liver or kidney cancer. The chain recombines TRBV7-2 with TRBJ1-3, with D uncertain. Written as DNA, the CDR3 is TGTGCCAGCAGCTTAGGGGCTGCTGGAAACACCATATATTTT. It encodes CASSLGAAGNTIYF.